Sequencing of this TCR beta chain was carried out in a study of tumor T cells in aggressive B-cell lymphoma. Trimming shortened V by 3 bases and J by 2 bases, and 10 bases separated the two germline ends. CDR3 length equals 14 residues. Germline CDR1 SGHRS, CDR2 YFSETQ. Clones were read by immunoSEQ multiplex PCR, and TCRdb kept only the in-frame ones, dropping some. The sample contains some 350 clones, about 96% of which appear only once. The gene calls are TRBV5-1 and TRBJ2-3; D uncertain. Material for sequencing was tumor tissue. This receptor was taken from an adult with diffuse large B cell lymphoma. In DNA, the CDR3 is TGCGCCAGCAGCTGGAGCCTACCCACAGATACGCAGTATTTT. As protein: CASSWSLPTDTQYF. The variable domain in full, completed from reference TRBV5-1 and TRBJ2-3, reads KAGVTQTPRYLIKTRGQQVTLSCSPISGHRSVSWYQQTPGQGLQFLFEYFSETQRNKGNFPGRFSGRQFSNSRSEMNVSTLELGDSALYLCASSWSLPTDTQYFGPGTRLTVL.